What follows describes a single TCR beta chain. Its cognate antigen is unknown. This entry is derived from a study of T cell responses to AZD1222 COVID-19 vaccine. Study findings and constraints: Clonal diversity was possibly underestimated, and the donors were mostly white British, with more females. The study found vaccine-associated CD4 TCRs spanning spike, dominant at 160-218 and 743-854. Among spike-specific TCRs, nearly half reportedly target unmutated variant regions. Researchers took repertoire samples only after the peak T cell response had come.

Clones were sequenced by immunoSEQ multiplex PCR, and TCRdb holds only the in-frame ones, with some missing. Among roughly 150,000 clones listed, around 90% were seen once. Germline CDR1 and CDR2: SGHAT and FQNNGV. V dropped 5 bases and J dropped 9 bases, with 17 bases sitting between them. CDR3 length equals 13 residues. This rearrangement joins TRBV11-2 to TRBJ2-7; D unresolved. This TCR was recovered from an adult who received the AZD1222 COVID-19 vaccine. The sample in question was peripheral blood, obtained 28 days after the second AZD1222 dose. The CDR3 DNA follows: TGTGCCAGCAGCGACCTACAATCTAGGCTGCAGTACTTC. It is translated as CASSDLQSRLQYF.